This T cell receptor beta chain was captured by sequencing in a study of control samples from healthy donors and cancer patients. Looked up from germline, CDR1 is SGHDN and CDR2 is FVKESK. Trimming removed 4 bases from V and 4 bases from J, with 12 bases in between. The CDR3 length is 14 residues. Assay used: immunoSEQ multiplex PCR; TCRdb lists only in-frame clones, some missing. The profile covers roughly 88,000 clones, with 75% to 95% appearing a single time and roughly 18% taken by the ten largest. This sequence joins TRBV14 and TRBJ2-3, with D perhaps matching TRBD1 (5 bases). Sequencing was carried out using blood. The clonotype comes from a man aged 50 to 59 in good health. DNA of the CDR3: TGTGCCAGCAGCCGGAGACAGTTCCCAGATACGCAGTATTTT. Translating gives CASSRRQFPDTQYF. The entire variable domain, with the rest obtained from reference TRBV14 and TRBJ2-3, is as follows: EAGVTQFPSHSVIEKGQTVTLRCDPISGHDNLYWYRRVMGKEIKFLLHFVKESKQDESGMPNNRFLAERTGGTYSTLKVQPAELEDSGVYFCASSRRQFPDTQYFGPGTRLTVL.